The following is a TCR beta chain sequence with its context. Its antigen is unknown. Germline V gene lookup returns CDR1 SEHNR and CDR2 FQNEAQ (reference sequence). Trimming took 0 bases from V and 4 from J; bases not matched to a gene: 5. The CDR3 loop spans 15 amino acids. The data originate from a study of molecular identifiers for immune sequencing clone quantification. TCRdb processed the PCR reads anew with MiXCR; each CDR3 protein has one entry. The sample includes some 65,000 distinct CDR3 sequences, 18% of them seen just once. Study-wide findings and caveats: Spiked-in Jurkat TCR RNA corresponding to one cell was reported as detectable against around 1 million naive cells. Underestimation of highly expanded clone sizes could arise where identical TCR molecules share a barcode. Clones that exceeded 20 RNA copies held over 98% of effector molecules, yet under 1% in naive cells.

Researchers sorted naive CD8 T cells as cells that were CD8+CD4-CCR7+CD45RA+. The sequence came from a human donor in good health. Some libraries in this study had Jurkat cell RNA spiked in. The material sequenced was naive CD8+ T cells from blood, with Jurkat cell RNA spiked in. As for subset: FACS-sorted CD8+CD4-CCR7+CD45RA+ naive T cells. This chain connects TRBV7-9 to TRBJ1-1; 7 bases align to TRBD1. CDR3 nucleotide sequence: TGTGCCAGCAGCTTAGCGAGGAGGGGGCCCACTGAAGCTTTCTTT. This gives the protein CASSLARRGPTEAFF.